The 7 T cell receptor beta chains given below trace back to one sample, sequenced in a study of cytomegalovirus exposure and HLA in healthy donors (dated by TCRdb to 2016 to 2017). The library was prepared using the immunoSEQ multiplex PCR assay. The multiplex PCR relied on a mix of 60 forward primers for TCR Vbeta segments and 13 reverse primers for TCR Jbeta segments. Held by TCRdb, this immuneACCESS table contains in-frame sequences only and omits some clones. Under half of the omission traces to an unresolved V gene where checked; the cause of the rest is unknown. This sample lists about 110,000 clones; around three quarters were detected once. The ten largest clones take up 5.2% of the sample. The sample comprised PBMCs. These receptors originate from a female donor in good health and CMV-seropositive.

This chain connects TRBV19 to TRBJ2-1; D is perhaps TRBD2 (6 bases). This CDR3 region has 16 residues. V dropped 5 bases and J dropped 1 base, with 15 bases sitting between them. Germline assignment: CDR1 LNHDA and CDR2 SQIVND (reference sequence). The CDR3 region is CASSWRGSQSYNEQFF. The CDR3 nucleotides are TGTGCCAGTAGTTGGAGGGGTAGCCAGTCCTACAATGAGCAGTTCTTC.

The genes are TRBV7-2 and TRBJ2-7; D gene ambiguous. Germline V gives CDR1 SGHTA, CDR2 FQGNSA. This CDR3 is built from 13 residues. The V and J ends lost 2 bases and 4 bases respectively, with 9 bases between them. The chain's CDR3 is CASSLYLVYEQYF. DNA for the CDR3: TGTGCCAGCAGCTTATACCTAGTGTACGAGCAGTACTTC.

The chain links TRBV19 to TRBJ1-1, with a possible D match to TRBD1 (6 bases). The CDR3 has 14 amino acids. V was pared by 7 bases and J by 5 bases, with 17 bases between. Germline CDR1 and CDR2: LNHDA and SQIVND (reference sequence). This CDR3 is CASTHREIGTEAFF. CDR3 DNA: TGTGCCAGTACCCACAGGGAGATCGGGACTGAAGCTTTCTTT.

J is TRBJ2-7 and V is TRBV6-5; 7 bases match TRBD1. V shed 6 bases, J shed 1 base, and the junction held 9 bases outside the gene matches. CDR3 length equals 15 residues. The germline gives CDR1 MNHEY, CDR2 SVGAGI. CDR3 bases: TGTGCCAGCAGCTTTCAGGGGGTGGGATCCTACGAGCAGTACTTC. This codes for CASSFQGVGSYEQYF.

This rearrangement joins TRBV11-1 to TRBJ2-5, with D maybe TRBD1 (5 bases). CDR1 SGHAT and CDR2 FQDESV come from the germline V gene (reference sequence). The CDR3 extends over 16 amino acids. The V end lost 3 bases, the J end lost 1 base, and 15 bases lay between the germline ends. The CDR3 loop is CASSFGSGMGQETQYF. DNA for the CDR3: TGTGCCAGCAGCTTTGGCTCAGGGATGGGCCAAGAGACCCAGTACTTC.

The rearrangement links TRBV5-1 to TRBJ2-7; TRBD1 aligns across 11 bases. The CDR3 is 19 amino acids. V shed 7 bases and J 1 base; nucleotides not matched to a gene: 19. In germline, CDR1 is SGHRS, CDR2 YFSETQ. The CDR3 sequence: CASFDPRDRGALSSYEQYF. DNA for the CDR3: TGCGCCAGCTTCGACCCCCGGGACAGGGGGGCTCTCTCGTCCTACGAGCAGTACTTC.

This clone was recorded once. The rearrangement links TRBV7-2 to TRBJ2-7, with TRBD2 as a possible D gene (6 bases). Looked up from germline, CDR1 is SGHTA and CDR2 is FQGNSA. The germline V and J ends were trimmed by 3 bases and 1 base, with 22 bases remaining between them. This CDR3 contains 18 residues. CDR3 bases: TGTGCCAGCAGCTTGGGGGGTCAGGTACGAAGAATTTCCTACGAGCAGTACTTC. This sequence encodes CASSLGGQVRRISYEQYF.